This entry is about one TCR beta chain. The data are from a study of CD4+ T cells in melanoma. Sequencing was performed with immunoSEQ multiplex PCR; in TCRdb, only in-frame clones are kept and a portion is missing. The repertoire holds roughly 150,000 clones, with approximately 91% as singletons. Trimming left V 6 bases short and J 1 base short, with 6 bases between. Germline V lookup: CDR1 DFQATT, CDR2 SNEGSKA (reference sequence). The CDR3 is 11 residues long. The receptor comes from a human donor with melanoma. This rearrangement joins TRBV20-1 to TRBJ2-5; D uncertain. The DNA for the CDR3 is TGCAGTGCCCGACCCCAAGAGACCCAGTACTTC. Translating it yields CSARPQETQYF.